The clone carrying this T cell receptor (beta chain) has only a few counts. These data originate in a study of cytomegalovirus exposure and HLA in healthy donors. Whole-study context: Previous work identified roughly 120 million unique TCR beta sequences from roughly 170 million T cells.

The V and J ends lost 4 bases and 0 bases respectively, with 13 bases between them. From germline, CDR1 is SGHRS and CDR2 YFSETQ. The CDR3 is 15 residues long. In the PCR, 60 Vbeta and 13 Jbeta primers were used. Clones were read by immunoSEQ multiplex PCR, and TCRdb kept only the in-frame ones, dropping some. Here the sample spans about 130,000 clones, around 85% being singletons. The chain employs TRBV5-1 and TRBJ1-1; D is uncertain. The sample comprised PBMCs. The clonotype comes from a boy between 10 and 17 years old in good health and CMV-seronegative. Here the CDR3 reads CASSLIPQVNTEAFF. The CDR3 DNA is TGCGCCAGCAGCCTGATCCCCCAGGTGAACACTGAAGCTTTCTTT. The full variable domain, completed using reference TRBV5-1 and TRBJ1-1, is KAGVTQTPRYLIKTRGQQVTLSCSPISGHRSVSWYQQTPGQGLQFLFEYFSETQRNKGNFPGRFSGRQFSNSRSEMNVSTLELGDSALYLCASSLIPQVNTEAFFGQGTRLTVV.